A single sample gave rise to the 3 T cell receptor beta chains below, sequenced in a study of blood T cell repertoires in COVID-19. TCRdb's copy holds only in-frame clones and misses some; the assay was immunoSEQ multiplex PCR. The profile covers about 66,000 clones, with roughly nine tenths appearing a single time and around 6.7% taken by the ten largest. The sequencing input was peripheral blood. The source of these receptors is a human donor in a cohort sampled during active COVID-19.

The chain employs TRBV19 and TRBJ1-5; TRBD1 matches 9 bases. Germline V lookup: CDR1 LNHDA, CDR2 SQIVND (reference sequence). V was clipped by 2 bases and J by 2 bases; unmatched bases: 7. CDR3 length: 17 residues. The DNA of the CDR3 is TGTGCCAGTAGTATAAGGGGACAGGGAATGGGCAATCAGCCCCAGCATTTT. This encodes CASSIRGQGMGNQPQHF.

For the CDR3, the DNA is TGTGCCAGCAGTTACTCTCTGACAGCACTCTCCTACGAGCAGTACTTC. Its translation is CASSYSLTALSYEQYF. The chain recombines TRBV6-2 or TRBV6-3 with TRBJ2-7, with a tentative D call TRBD1 (5 bases). Germline V lookup: CDR1 MNHEY, CDR2 SVGEGT. The CDR3 has 16 amino acids. Trimming left V 0 bases short and J 0 bases short, with 12 bases between.

The chain recombines TRBV6-5 with TRBJ1-2, with TRBD1 as a possible D gene (6 bases). Trimming removed 6 bases from V and 1 base from J, with 15 bases in between. The CDR3 length is 15 residues. The germline V gene encodes CDR1 MNHEY and CDR2 SVGAGI. CDR3 DNA sequence: TGTGCCAGCAGGGCGCGGGGGGGCAATAACTATGGCTACACCTTC. Translating gives CASRARGGNNYGYTF.